Listed below are T cell receptor beta chains from one sample, sequenced in a study of PD-1 blockade in classical Hodgkin lymphoma. Clones were read by immunoSEQ multiplex PCR, and TCRdb kept only the in-frame ones, dropping some. The top ten hold roughly 2.2% of the sample, which has about 29,000 clones, roughly 85% seen once. The material was CD4+ T cells from blood, obtained at baseline. These receptors originate from a human donor with classical Hodgkin lymphoma. Both conserved end residues are part of each CDR3. D genes are given only for firm matches. Expanded clones are given a class, and other clones once, few, many or no size at all.

cdr3_length	j_call	v_call	d_call	clone_size	cdr3_aa	cdr3_nt
13	TRBJ2-7	TRBV10-3	.	.	CAISEGRPGEQYF	TGTGCCATCAGTGAAGGCAGGCCCGGCGAGCAGTACTTC
17	TRBJ1-4	TRBV4-1	.	.	CASSRTPGGAGDEKLFF	TGCGCCAGCAGCCGAACCCCCGGGGGGGCGGGGGATGAAAAACTGTTTTTT
14	TRBJ2-1	TRBV11-2	.	.	CASNIVGENNEQFF	TGTGCCAGCAACATAGTCGGGGAGAACAATGAGCAGTTCTTC
15	TRBJ2-6	TRBV19	.	.	CASRHLGSGANVLTF	TGTGCCAGTAGGCATCTGGGTTCCGGGGCCAACGTCCTGACTTTC
13	TRBJ2-7	TRBV10-3	.	.	CAIRRERVYEQYF	TGTGCCATCAGGCGGGAACGGGTCTACGAGCAGTACTTC
14	TRBJ1-1	TRBV28	.	.	CASSLTGAPTGAFF	TGTGCCAGCAGTTTGACGGGGGCACCCACTGGCGCTTTCTTT
15	TRBJ2-1	TRBV4-2	TRBD2	.	CASSPSGSVSREQFF	TGTGCCAGCAGCCCCAGCGGGAGTGTGAGTCGTGAGCAGTTCTTC
16	TRBJ1-2	TRBV4-1	.	.	CASSQGHRGAGYGYTF	TGCGCCAGCAGCCAAGGGCACCGGGGGGCGGGCTATGGCTACACCTTC
16	TRBJ2-1	TRBV11-2	.	.	CASSPVISRRGNEQFF	TGTGCCAGCAGCCCCGTGATTAGCCGACGCGGCAATGAGCAGTTCTTC
15	TRBJ2-3	TRBV10-1	.	.	CASSEEEGSTDTQYF	TGCGCCAGCAGTGAAGAGGAGGGGAGCACAGATACGCAGTATTTT
11	TRBJ2-3	TRBV10-3	.	.	CAISEADTQYF	TGTGCCATCAGTGAAGCAGATACGCAGTATTTT
12	TRBJ1-1	TRBV28	.	few	CASSLGQAKAFF	TGTGCCAGCAGTTTAGGGCAGGCAAAAGCTTTCTTT
15	TRBJ2-1	TRBV28	TRBD2	.	CASSPTSGGDYEQFF	TGTGCCAGCAGCCCTACTAGCGGAGGTGACTATGAGCAGTTCTTC
15	TRBJ2-3	TRBV30	TRBD2	.	CAWSASGRGSDTQYF	TGTGCCTGGAGTGCCAGCGGGAGGGGCTCAGATACGCAGTATTTT
14	TRBJ1-5	TRBV5-4	.	.	CASSLQGVGQPQHF	TGTGCCAGCAGCCTACAAGGGGTAGGTCAGCCCCAGCATTTT
16	TRBJ2-5	TRBV2	TRBD2	few	CASEGLAGFGGETQYF	TGTGCCAGCGAGGGACTAGCGGGATTTGGGGGGGAGACCCAGTACTTC
14	TRBJ2-1	TRBV12-5	.	.	CASGLGAGTSEQFF	TGTGCTAGTGGTTTGGGGGCAGGGACCAGTGAGCAGTTCTTC
15	TRBJ1-1	TRBV19	TRBD1	.	CASSLGGALRTEAFF	TGTGCCAGTAGTCTAGGGGGCGCCCTAAGGACTGAAGCTTTCTTT
17	TRBJ1-4	TRBV5-5	.	.	CASSLNPGGRSTEKLFF	TGTGCCAGCAGCTTGAACCCTGGGGGCCGGAGTACTGAAAAACTGTTTTTT
12	TRBJ1-1	TRBV30	.	few	CAWLPFITEAFF	TGTGCCTGGTTACCGTTTATCACTGAAGCTTTCTTT
15	TRBJ2-1	TRBV6-5	TRBD2	.	CASSYLVAGAGEQFF	TGTGCCAGCAGTTACCTGGTAGCGGGCGCCGGGGAGCAGTTCTTC
15	TRBJ2-5	TRBV25-1	TRBD1	.	CASNTDRGFQETQYF	TGTGCCAGCAACACCGACAGGGGCTTTCAAGAGACCCAGTACTTC
16	TRBJ1-1	TRBV27	TRBD1	.	CASSRITGQGSREAFF	TGTGCCAGCAGTCGGATTACGGGACAGGGGTCACGAGAAGCTTTCTTT
15	TRBJ2-3	TRBV5-1	.	.	CASSLASLNTDTQYF	TGCGCCAGCAGCTTGGCAAGCCTTAACACAGATACGCAGTATTTT
16	TRBJ2-1	TRBV7-9	.	once	CASSFSSGASYNEQFF	TGTGCCAGCAGCTTCTCGTCGGGGGCCTCCTACAATGAGCAGTTCTTC
19	TRBJ2-7	TRBV7-9	TRBD1	once	CASSPNSGRGTGSPYEQYF	TGTGCCAGCAGCCCCAACTCCGGTAGGGGGACAGGGTCCCCCTACGAGCAGTACTTC
16	TRBJ2-1	TRBV28	.	.	CASLRGTYSSYNEQFF	TGTGCCAGCCTTCGAGGGACGTATAGCTCCTACAATGAGCAGTTCTTC
13	TRBJ2-3	TRBV30	.	.	CAWSPLVADTQYF	TGTGCCTGGAGCCCCCTTGTAGCTGATACGCAGTATTTT
17	TRBJ2-6	TRBV5-1	.	.	CASSLAYLGGGANVLTF	TGCGCCAGCAGCTTGGCTTATTTGGGAGGTGGGGCCAACGTCCTGACTTTC
14	TRBJ1-6	TRBV2	TRBD1	.	CARGTGDDNSPLHF	TGTGCCAGGGGGACAGGGGACGATAATTCACCCCTCCACTTT
14	TRBJ1-2	TRBV5-4	.	.	CASRSYVGGSGYTF	TGTGCCAGCAGATCCTATGTGGGAGGATCTGGCTACACCTTC
14	TRBJ2-1	TRBV6-6	TRBD2	.	CASSYEREGYEQFF	TGTGCCAGCAGTTACGAGCGGGAGGGTTATGAGCAGTTCTTC
15	TRBJ1-2	TRBV6-6	.	few	CASSSGHLINYGYTF	TGTGCCAGCAGCTCTGGACACCTCATTAACTATGGCTACACCTTC
16	TRBJ2-6	TRBV5-1	.	.	CASSLLLGSGANVLTF	TGCGCCAGCAGCTTGTTACTCGGTTCTGGGGCCAACGTCCTGACTTTC
15	TRBJ2-1	TRBV6-5	TRBD1	.	CASSLDRDSYNEQFF	TGTGCCAGCAGCCTGGACAGGGACTCCTACAATGAGCAGTTCTTC
17	TRBJ2-2	TRBV4-2	TRBD2	.	CASSQVAGTSGVGELFF	TGTGCCAGCAGCCAAGTCGCGGGGACTAGCGGTGTCGGGGAGCTGTTTTTT
15	TRBJ1-4	TRBV7-9	.	few	CASSPRAGVGEKLFF	TGTGCCAGCAGCCCGAGGGCGGGGGTCGGTGAAAAACTGTTTTTT
13	TRBJ2-7	TRBV29-1	TRBD1	.	CSIATGTGYEQYF	TGCAGCATCGCGACCGGGACAGGCTACGAGCAGTACTTC
11	TRBJ1-2	TRBV19	.	.	CASQQGFGYTF	TGTGCCAGTCAACAGGGTTTTGGCTACACCTTC
14	TRBJ1-5	TRBV19	.	.	CASSSTGSYQPQHF	TGTGCCAGTAGTTCCACAGGGTCGTACCAGCCCCAGCATTTT
16	TRBJ2-3	TRBV7-9	TRBD2	.	CASSPGLAGVADTQYF	TGTGCCAGCAGCCCGGGACTAGCGGGAGTCGCAGATACGCAGTATTTT
15	TRBJ2-7	TRBV7-2	.	.	CASSLSKGTQYEQYF	TGTGCCAGCAGCCTCTCAAAAGGGACACAATACGAGCAGTACTTC
17	TRBJ1-3	TRBV5-6	TRBD1	.	CASSLSLGQGFGNTIYF	TGTGCCAGCAGCTTATCTCTGGGACAGGGGTTTGGAAACACCATATATTTT
14	TRBJ1-1	TRBV19	.	few	CASSISRGNTEAFF	TGTGCCAGTAGTATATCAAGGGGGAACACTGAAGCTTTCTTT
15	TRBJ2-7	TRBV29-1	TRBD1	.	CSVEPAGGAGGEQYF	TGCAGCGTTGAACCGGCAGGGGGCGCCGGAGGCGAGCAGTACTTC
14	TRBJ1-4	TRBV19	TRBD1	.	CASSKTGGEEKLFF	TGTGCCAGTAGCAAGACAGGGGGCGAAGAAAAACTGTTTTTT